One sample yielded the 9 T cell receptor beta chains listed below, sequenced in a study of spatial heterogeneity in lung cancer. Documented time point: blood at routine non-recurrence follow-up after resection. TCRdb called the 5' RACE reads again in MiXCR, with one record for every CDR3 protein. This table has more than 2,000 distinct CDR3 sequences, around 29% appearing once. The sequencing here drew on PBMCs, taken at follow-up. These TCRs come from a male donor with early-stage non-small cell lung cancer.

With regard to this clonotype: In a library made to pick up alpha chains, this beta chain is a stray read with a size that means little. V gene TRBV13 combines with J gene TRBJ2-1, with a weak D call TRBD2 (5 bases). Germline V gene sequence: CDR1 PRHDT, CDR2 FYEKMQ (reference sequence). The CDR3 contains 12 residues. V lost 3 bases and J 9 bases, leaving 9 bases between the germline ends. As DNA, the CDR3 is TGTGCCAGCAGCTTCGGACTCGGTGAGCAGTTCTTC. It codes for CASSFGLGEQFF.

Note on this clonotype: Found in a library prepared for alpha chains, this beta chain is an off-target read, and its abundance has little meaning. The chain recombines TRBV20-1 with TRBJ1-2; perhaps TRBD1 as D (6 bases). Germline assignment: CDR1 DFQATT and CDR2 SNEGSKA (reference sequence). This CDR3 spans 11 amino acids. Trimming cost V 6 bases and J 5 bases, with 10 bases left between them. CDR3 residues: CSALDRYGYTF. The CDR3 DNA follows: TGCAGTGCCCTGGACAGATATGGCTACACCTTC.

This clonotype has a handful of counts. The library was built for alpha chains, so this beta chain is an off-target read and its size means little. V and J are TRBV10-3 and TRBJ2-7; D not certain. The CDR3 extends over 11 amino acids. Germline CDR1 and CDR2: ENHRY and SYGVKD. Trimming left V 3 bases short and J 3 bases short, with 3 bases between. This CDR3 reads CAISDVYEQYF. The CDR3 coding sequence is TGTGCCATCAGTGATGTCTACGAGCAGTACTTC.

This clonotype was observed a handful of times. The library was built for alpha chains, so this beta chain is an off-target read and its size means little. The J gene is TRBJ2-5, the V gene TRBV10-3, with 9 bases aligning to TRBD1. J lost 5 bases, V lost 6 bases, and 7 bases had no gene match. Germline CDR1 is ENHRY and CDR2 is SYGVKD. The CDR3 consists of 14 residues. The CDR3 sequence: CAIRTGQGLETQYF. In nucleotides, the CDR3 is TGTGCCATCAGAACGGGACAGGGCTTGGAGACCCAGTACTTC.

As concerns this clonotype: Within a library made for alpha chains, this beta chain is off target, and its count is uninformative. This rearrangement joins TRBV6-2 or TRBV6-3 to TRBJ2-1; 7 nucleotides match TRBD1. CDR3 length: 16 amino acids. V lost 6 bases and J lost 6; bases outside the gene matches: 14. Germline V gene sequence: CDR1 MNHEY, CDR2 SVGEGT. In DNA, the CDR3 is TGTGCCAGCAGCCCTACGCCGACCGGACAGGTCAATGAGCAGTTCTTC. Amino acid sequence: CASSPTPTGQVNEQFF.

With regard to this clonotype: This beta chain came through as a stray read in a library set up for alpha chains, and its size says little. This chain uses TRBV3-1 with TRBJ2-3; 11 nucleotides line up with TRBD2. Germline V gene lookup returns CDR1 LGHDT and CDR2 YNNKEL (reference sequence). The junction had 5 bases not matched to a gene; V was cut back by 8 bases and J by 1 base. This CDR3 is 15 amino acids long. CDR3 sequence: CASLAGGRGTDTQYF. CDR3 in DNA: TGTGCCAGCCTAGCGGGGGGCCGGGGCACAGATACGCAGTATTTT.

About this clonotype itself: Because this beta chain is a stray read in a library intended to capture alpha chains, its abundance should not be given much weight. The rearrangement uses TRBV7-2 and TRBJ2-1; possibly TRBD1 for D (6 bases). V shed 1 base and J shed 10 bases, with 14 bases lying between them. Germline lookup yields CDR1 SGHTA and CDR2 FQGNSA. This CDR3 has 14 residues. This chain's CDR3 is CASSLVAPQGEQFF. The CDR3 DNA follows: TGTGCCAGCAGCTTAGTAGCGCCCCAGGGGGAGCAGTTCTTC.

Points on this clonotype: This beta chain came through as a stray read in a library set up for alpha chains, and its size says little. This chain uses TRBV4-1 with TRBJ2-7; 8 nucleotides match TRBD2. CDR1 and CDR2 (germline): MGHRA, YSYEKL. The CDR3 is made up of 15 amino acids. V shed 4 bases, J shed 0 bases, and the junction held 5 bases outside the gene matches. The CDR3 here is CASSRGSGDSYEQYF. CDR3 DNA sequence: TGCGCCAGCAGCCGAGGTAGCGGGGACTCCTACGAGCAGTACTTC.

Judged by abundance, this clonotype is large. This beta chain appears as a stray read in a library generated for alpha chains; its size is not informative. The V call is TRBV2, the J call TRBJ2-2, with 10 nucleotides matching TRBD2. Germline CDR1 reads SNHLY; CDR2 reads FYNNEI. V lost 5 bases and J lost 5; bases outside the gene matches: 5. The CDR3 runs to 15 residues. CDR3 nucleotides: TGTGCCAGCAGTAAAGGACTAGCGGATACCGGGGAGCTGTTTTTT. Translated, it gives CASSKGLADTGELFF.